This is a list of T cell receptor beta chains from one sample in a study of control samples from healthy donors and cancer patients. TCRdb keeps only in-frame clones here, not all; method: immunoSEQ multiplex PCR. Among about 35,000 clones listed, approximately 94% were seen once. Sequenced: PBMCs. The receptors here all came from a man aged 35 to 55 with colorectal cancer. The CDR3 runs from the conserved cysteine through the conserved F or W. A D gene is named only where the DNA matches it firmly. Some rows mark clone size as missing; the rest say once, few, many or name a class of expanded clone.

TRBJ2-3,once,TRBV5-4,TRBD2,TGTGCCAGCAGGGCGGGGGGATACACAGATACGCAGTATTTT,CASRAGGYTDTQYF
TRBJ2-2,-,TRBV6-4,-,TGTGCCAGCAGCGCACGGACCACCGGGGAGCTGTTTTTT,CASSARTTGELFF
TRBJ1-3,-,TRBV5-1,-,TGCGCCAGCAGCTTGGGGCAGGAGGCTGGAAACACCATATATTTT,CASSLGQEAGNTIYF
TRBJ2-5,-,TRBV5-1,TRBD1,TGCGCCAGCAGCTCAGTACAGGGGGCCGGGGAGACCCAGTACTTC,CASSSVQGAGETQYF
TRBJ1-2,-,TRBV7-8,-,TGTGCCAGCAGTCATGGAGGCTCTAACTATGGCTACACCTTC,CASSHGGSNYGYTF
TRBJ2-3,-,TRBV19,TRBD2,TGTGCCAGTAGTATACAAGCGGGGGGCGCGGAAGATACGCAGTATTTT,CASSIQAGGAEDTQYF
TRBJ1-6,-,TRBV10-1,-,TGCGCCAGCCCATCCGATGAGAAGGATCGCTCCTATAATTCACCCCTCCACTTT,CASPSDEKDRSYNSPLHF
TRBJ2-1,few,TRBV6-6,-,TGTGCCAGCAGTTACTCGTGGGGGGTTCAATACAATGAGCAGTTCTTC,CASSYSWGVQYNEQFF
TRBJ1-1,-,TRBV12-3/TRBV12-4,TRBD1,TGTGCCAGCACCCAGGGGGGAAGGACTGAAGCTTTCTTT,CASTQGGRTEAFF
TRBJ2-3,-,TRBV7-3,TRBD2,TGTGCCAGCAGCTTAACGATGTCTAGCGGCGGGGTAGATACGCAGTATTTT,CASSLTMSSGGVDTQYF
TRBJ2-3,once,TRBV20-1,TRBD2,TGCAGTGCTAGTAGCTCCGGGACTAGCGGGGGAGTAGATACGCAGTATTTT,CSASSSGTSGGVDTQYF
TRBJ2-1,-,TRBV5-4,TRBD1,TGTGCCAGCAGCTCCCAGGGACAGGGCAATGAGCAGTTCTTC,CASSSQGQGNEQFF
TRBJ2-1,once,TRBV6-4,-,TGTGCCAGCTCTTCCGGCGGGGAGTCGGGTGAGCAGTTCTTC,CASSSGGESGEQFF
TRBJ1-6,-,TRBV30,-,TGTGCCTGGAACGTGTTGGGGGTCTATTCACCCCTCCACTTT,CAWNVLGVYSPLHF
TRBJ2-7,-,TRBV12-3/TRBV12-4,-,TGTGCCAGCAGTCGGGTCAGGACGGGCGAGCAGTACTTC,CASSRVRTGEQYF
TRBJ2-2,-,TRBV7-9,-,TGTGCCAGCAGCGAACACACCGGGGAGCTGTTTTTT,CASSEHTGELFF
TRBJ1-3,-,TRBV15,-,TGTGCCACCAGCAGAGGAGGGATACAGGGCGCCTCTGGAAACACCATATATTTT,CATSRGGIQGASGNTIYF
TRBJ2-1,-,TRBV14,TRBD2,TGTGCCAGCAGCCGACTAGCGGGGGAACCTTACAATGAGCAGTTCTTC,CASSRLAGEPYNEQFF
TRBJ1-5,-,TRBV30,TRBD1,TGTGCCTGGAACTCAAGGGGACAGGGGTACAATCAGCCCCAGCATTTT,CAWNSRGQGYNQPQHF
TRBJ1-6,-,TRBV9,-,TGTGCCAGCAGCGTAGGCAGAGTCAATAATTCACCCCTCCACTTT,CASSVGRVNNSPLHF
TRBJ2-3,once,TRBV7-2,-,TGTGCCAGCAGCTCCTTCGATACGCAGTATTTT,CASSSFDTQYF
TRBJ1-2,-,TRBV18,TRBD1,TGTGCCAGCTCCCCGACCGACAGGGCGGATGGCTACACCTTC,CASSPTDRADGYTF
TRBJ2-1,-,TRBV7-2,TRBD2,TGTGCCAGCAGCTTAGCACTAGCGGGGGGCAGTCCCTCCTACAATGAGCAGTTCTTC,CASSLALAGGSPSYNEQFF
TRBJ1-6,-,TRBV7-3,-,TGTGCCAGCAGCGAGAACTCCGCCGACATTTCACCCCTCCACTTT,CASSENSADISPLHF
TRBJ1-1,-,TRBV18,TRBD1,TGTGCCAGCTCCCCGGCGGGCCACAGGGGAACTGAAGCTTTCTTT,CASSPAGHRGTEAFF